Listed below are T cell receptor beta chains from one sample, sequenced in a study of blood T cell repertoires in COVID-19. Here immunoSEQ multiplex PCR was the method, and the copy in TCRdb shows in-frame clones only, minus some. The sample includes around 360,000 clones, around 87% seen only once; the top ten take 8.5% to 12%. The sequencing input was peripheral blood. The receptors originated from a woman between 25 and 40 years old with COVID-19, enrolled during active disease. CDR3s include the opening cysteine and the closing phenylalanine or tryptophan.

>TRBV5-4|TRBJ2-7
CASSPGLAGRDEQYF
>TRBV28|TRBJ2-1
CASSLLAGSYNEQFF
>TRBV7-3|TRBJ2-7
CASSLEGGTDHEQYF
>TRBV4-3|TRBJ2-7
CASSHMGGQPYEQYF
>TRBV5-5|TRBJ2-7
CASSSILTSGRREQYF
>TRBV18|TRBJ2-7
CASSPPVGGRRYEQYF
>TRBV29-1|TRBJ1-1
CSAKQPLNTEAFF
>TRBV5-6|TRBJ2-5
CASSLRGTGRETQYF
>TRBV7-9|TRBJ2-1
CASSMDSNNEQFF
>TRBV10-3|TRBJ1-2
CAISEIVAGGNGYTF
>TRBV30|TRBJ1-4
CAWNRGRAEEKLFF
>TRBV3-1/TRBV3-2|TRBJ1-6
CASSQDLGHNSPLHF
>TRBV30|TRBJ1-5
CAWSEFRAGGSNQPQHF
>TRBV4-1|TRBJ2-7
CASSQELSASGVKEQYF
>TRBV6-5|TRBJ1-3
CASTYAGTVGNTIYF
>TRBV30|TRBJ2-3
CAWNSGALTDTQYF
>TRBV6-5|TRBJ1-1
CASSYTRNTEAFF
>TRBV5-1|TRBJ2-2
CASSPTGSSNTGELFF
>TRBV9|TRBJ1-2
CASSARGGDGYTF
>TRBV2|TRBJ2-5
CASSLIAGGETQYF
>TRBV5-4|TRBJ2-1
CASSLELAGGKEQFF
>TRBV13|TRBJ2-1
CASSEGLAGAGYNEQFF
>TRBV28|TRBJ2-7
CASNPPGASDEQYF
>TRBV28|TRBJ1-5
CASSPQGVRQPQHF
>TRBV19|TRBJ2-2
CASSPSGRDTGELFF
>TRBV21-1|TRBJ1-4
CASSLQVLFF
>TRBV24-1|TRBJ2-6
CATSDSAGGRGANVLTF
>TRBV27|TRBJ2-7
CASSWIGDRSSYEQYF
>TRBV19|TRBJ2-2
CASQLLVAGGTGELFF
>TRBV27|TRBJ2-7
CASSLNRGSYEQYF
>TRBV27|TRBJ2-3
CASSLTGGGGDTQYF
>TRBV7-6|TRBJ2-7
CASSLGGGMQEEQYF
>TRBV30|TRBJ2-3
CAALAENTDTQYF
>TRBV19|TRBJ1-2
CASSITTGSMGYTF